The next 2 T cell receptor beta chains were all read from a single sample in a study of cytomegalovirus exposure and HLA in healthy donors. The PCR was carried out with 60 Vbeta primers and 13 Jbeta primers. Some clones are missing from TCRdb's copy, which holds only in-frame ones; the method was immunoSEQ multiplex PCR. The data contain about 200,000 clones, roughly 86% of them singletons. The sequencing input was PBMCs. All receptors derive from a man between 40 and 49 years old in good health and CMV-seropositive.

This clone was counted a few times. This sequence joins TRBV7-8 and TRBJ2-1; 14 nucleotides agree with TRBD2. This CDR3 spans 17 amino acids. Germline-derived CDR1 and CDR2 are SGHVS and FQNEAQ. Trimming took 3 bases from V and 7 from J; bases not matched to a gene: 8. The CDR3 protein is CASSFLGLAGGLNEQFF. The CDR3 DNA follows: TGTGCCAGCAGCTTTCTCGGACTAGCGGGGGGCCTAAATGAGCAGTTCTTC.

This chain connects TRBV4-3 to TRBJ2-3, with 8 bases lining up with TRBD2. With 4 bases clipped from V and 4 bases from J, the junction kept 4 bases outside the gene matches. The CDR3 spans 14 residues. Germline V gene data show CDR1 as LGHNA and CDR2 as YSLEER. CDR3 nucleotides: TGCGCCAGCAGCCTCGGGAGGGTCGCAGATACGCAGTATTTT. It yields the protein CASSLGRVADTQYF.